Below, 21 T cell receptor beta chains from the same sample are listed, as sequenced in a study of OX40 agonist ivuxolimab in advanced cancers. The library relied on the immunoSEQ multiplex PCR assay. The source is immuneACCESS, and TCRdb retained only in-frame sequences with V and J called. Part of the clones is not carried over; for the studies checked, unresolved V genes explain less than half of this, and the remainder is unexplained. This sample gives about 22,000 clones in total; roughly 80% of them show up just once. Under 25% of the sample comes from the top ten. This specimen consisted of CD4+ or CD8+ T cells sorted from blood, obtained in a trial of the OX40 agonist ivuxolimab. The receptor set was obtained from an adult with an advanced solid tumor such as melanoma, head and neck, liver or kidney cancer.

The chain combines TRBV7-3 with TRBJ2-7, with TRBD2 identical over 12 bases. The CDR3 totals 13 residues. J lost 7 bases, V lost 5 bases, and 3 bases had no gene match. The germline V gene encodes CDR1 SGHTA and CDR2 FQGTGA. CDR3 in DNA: TGTGCCAGCAGCCCGGGGACTAGCGGGGAGCAGTACTTC. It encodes CASSPGTSGEQYF.

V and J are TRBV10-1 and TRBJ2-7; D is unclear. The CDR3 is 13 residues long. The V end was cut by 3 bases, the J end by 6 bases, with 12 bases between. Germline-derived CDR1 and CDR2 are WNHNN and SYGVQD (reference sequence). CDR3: CASSESGLGEQYF. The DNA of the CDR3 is TGCGCCAGCAGTGAATCCGGGCTGGGCGAGCAGTACTTC.

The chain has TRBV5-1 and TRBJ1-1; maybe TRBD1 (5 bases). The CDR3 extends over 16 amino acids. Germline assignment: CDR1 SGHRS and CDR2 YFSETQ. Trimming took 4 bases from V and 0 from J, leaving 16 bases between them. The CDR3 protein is CASSPEAGTLNTEAFF. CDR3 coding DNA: TGCGCCAGCAGCCCCGAGGCAGGGACCCTGAACACTGAAGCTTTCTTT.

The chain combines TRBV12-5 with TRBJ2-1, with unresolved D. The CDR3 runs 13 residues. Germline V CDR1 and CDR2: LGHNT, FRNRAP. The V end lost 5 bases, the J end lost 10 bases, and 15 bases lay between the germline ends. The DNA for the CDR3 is TGTGCTAGTGGTACCCCATACAGCGACGAGCAGTTCTTC. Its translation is CASGTPYSDEQFF.

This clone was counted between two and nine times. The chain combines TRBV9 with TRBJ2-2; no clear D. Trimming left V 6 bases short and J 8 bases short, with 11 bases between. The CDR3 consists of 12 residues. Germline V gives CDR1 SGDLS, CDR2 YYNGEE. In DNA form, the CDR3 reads TGTGCCAGCACCGCGGTGACAGGGGAGCTGTTTTTT. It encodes CASTAVTGELFF.

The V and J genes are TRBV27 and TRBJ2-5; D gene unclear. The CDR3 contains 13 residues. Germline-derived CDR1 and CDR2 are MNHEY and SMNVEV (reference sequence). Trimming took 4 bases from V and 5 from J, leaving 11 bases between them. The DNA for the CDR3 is TGTGCCAGCAGTTGGGCCCCCGGGGAGACCCAGTACTTC. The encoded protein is CASSWAPGETQYF.

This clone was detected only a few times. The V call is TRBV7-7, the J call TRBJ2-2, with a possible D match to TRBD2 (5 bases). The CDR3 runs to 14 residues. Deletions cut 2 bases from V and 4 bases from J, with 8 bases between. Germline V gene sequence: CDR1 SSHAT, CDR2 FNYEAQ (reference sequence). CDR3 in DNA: TGTGCCAGCAGCTTACTAGAGGGCACCGGGGAGCTGTTTTTT. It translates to CASSLLEGTGELFF.

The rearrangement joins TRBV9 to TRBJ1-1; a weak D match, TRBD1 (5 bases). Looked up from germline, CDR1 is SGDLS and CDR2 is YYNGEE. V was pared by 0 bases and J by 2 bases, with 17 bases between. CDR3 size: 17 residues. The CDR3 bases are TGTGCCAGCAGCGTAGCTACCTACGGGACCACCAACACTGAAGCTTTCTTT. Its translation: CASSVATYGTTNTEAFF.

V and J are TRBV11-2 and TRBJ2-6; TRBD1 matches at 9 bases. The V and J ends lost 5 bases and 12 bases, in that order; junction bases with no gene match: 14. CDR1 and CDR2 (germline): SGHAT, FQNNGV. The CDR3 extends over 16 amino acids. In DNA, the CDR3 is TGTGCCAGCAGCCGGGGGTGGGACAGGGACCCTTTCGTCCTGACTTTC. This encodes CASSRGWDRDPFVLTF.

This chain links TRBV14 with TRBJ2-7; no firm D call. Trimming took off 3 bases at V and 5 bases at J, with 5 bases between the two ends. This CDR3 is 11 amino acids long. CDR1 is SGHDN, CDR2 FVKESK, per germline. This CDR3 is CASSQYNEQYF. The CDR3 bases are TGTGCCAGCAGCCAGTACAACGAGCAGTACTTC.

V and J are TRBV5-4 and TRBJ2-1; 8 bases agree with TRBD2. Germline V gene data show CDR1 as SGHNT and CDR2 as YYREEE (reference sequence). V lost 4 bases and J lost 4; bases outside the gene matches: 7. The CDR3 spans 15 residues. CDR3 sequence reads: CASSPRAGEYNEQFF. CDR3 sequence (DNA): TGTGCCAGCAGCCCCAGAGCGGGGGAGTACAATGAGCAGTTCTTC.

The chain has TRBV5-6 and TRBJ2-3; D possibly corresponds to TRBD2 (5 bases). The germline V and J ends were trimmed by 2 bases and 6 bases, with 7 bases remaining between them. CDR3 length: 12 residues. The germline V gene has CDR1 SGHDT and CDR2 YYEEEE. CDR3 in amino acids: CASSLGSDTQYF. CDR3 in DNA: TGTGCCAGCAGCTTAGGGAGCGATACGCAGTATTTT.

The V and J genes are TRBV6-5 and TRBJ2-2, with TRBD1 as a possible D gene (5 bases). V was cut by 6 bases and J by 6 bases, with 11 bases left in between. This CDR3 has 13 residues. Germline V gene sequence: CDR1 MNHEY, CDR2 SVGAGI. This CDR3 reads CASSAGWAGELFF. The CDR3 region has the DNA TGTGCCAGCAGCGCAGGGTGGGCCGGGGAGCTGTTTTTT.

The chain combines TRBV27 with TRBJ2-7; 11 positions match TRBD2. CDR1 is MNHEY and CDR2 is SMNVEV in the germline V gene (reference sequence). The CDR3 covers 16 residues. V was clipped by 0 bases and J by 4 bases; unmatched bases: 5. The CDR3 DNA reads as TGTGCCAGCAGTTTATCGAGACTAGCGGGAATGTACGAGCAGTACTTC. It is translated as CASSLSRLAGMYEQYF.

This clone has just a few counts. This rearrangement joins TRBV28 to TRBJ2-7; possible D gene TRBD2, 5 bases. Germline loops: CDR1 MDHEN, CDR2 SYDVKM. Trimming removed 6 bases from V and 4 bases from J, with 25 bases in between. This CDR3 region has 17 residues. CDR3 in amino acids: CASSYPASMSRPYEQYF. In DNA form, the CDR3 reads TGTGCCAGCAGCTACCCCGCTAGCATGAGTCGGCCTTACGAGCAGTACTTC.

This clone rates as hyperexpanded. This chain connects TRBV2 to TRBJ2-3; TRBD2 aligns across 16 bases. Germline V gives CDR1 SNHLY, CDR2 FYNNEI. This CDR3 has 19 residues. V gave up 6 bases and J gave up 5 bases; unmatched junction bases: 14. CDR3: CASRLSGTSGGADLDTQYF. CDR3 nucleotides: TGTGCCAGCAGATTATCCGGGACTAGCGGGGGGGCCGATTTAGATACGCAGTATTTT.

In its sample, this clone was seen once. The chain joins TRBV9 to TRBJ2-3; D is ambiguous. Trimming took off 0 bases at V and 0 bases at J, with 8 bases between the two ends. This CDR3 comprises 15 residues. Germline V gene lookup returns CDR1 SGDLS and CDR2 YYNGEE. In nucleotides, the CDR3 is TGTGCCAGCAGCGTAGAAGACCTTAGCACAGATACGCAGTATTTT. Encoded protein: CASSVEDLSTDTQYF. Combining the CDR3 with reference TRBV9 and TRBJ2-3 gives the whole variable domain DSGVTQTPKHLITATGQRVTLRCSPRSGDLSVYWYQQSLDQGLQFLIQYYNGEERAKGNILERFSAQQFPDLHSELNLSSLELGDSALYFCASSVEDLSTDTQYFGPGTRLTVL.

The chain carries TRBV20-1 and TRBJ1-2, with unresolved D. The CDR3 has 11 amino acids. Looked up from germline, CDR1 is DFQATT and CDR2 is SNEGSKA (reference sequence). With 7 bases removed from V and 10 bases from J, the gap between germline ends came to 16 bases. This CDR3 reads CSVLEGIDYTF. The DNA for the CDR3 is TGCAGTGTGCTGGAGGGAATCGACTACACCTTC.

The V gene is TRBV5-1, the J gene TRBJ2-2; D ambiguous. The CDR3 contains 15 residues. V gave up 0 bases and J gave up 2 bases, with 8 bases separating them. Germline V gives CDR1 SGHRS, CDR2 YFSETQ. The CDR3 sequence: CASSLEGPNTGELFF. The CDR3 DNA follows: TGCGCCAGCAGCTTGGAGGGTCCTAACACCGGGGAGCTGTTTTTT.

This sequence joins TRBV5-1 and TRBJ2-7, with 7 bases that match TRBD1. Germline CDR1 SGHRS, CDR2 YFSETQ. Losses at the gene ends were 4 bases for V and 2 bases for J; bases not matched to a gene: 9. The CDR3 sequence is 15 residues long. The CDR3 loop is CASSPGQVNPYEQYF. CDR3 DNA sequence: TGCGCCAGCAGCCCCGGACAGGTAAATCCCTACGAGCAGTACTTC.

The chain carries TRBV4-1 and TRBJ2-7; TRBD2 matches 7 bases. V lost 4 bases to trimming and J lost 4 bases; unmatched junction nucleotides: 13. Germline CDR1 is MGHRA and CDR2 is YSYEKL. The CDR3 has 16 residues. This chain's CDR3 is CASSPIVGGSTYEQYF. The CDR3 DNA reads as TGCGCCAGCAGCCCAATCGTCGGGGGGTCAACGTACGAGCAGTACTTC.